These T cell receptor beta chains were read from a single sample in a study of vaccination effects on CD4 cells after COVID-19. The method was immunoSEQ multiplex PCR; TCRdb's version includes in-frame clones alone and lacks a portion of them. The sample gives 25,000 to 30,000 clones, 75% to 85% of which show up once; about 32% is in the top ten. No antigen has been assigned to these receptors. The specimen comprised CD4+ T cells from PBMCs cultured with SARS-CoV-2 spike peptides, sampled before COVID-19 vaccination. These receptors were obtained from a human donor who received a COVID-19 vaccine. Each CDR3 is given with its conserved first and last residue. A D gene is named only where the DNA matches it firmly. Clone sizes are given selectively: once, few, many, or a class where the clone is expanded.

D | J | V | size | CDR3 | DNA
NA | TRBJ2-1 | TRBV5-1 | few | CASSPGLTANNEQFF | TGCGCCAGCAGCCCCGGTTTGACAGCGAACAATGAGCAGTTCTTC
NA | TRBJ2-5 | TRBV28 | NA | CASSFRFGAVVTQYF | TGTGCCAGCAGTTTCCGGTTCGGGGCGGTAGTGACCCAGTACTTC
NA | TRBJ1-1 | TRBV5-1 | once | CASRQTTGWGTEAFF | TGCGCCAGCAGACAAACCACAGGGTGGGGCACTGAAGCTTTCTTT
TRBD1 | TRBJ2-5 | TRBV5-8 | NA | CASSSGYTGGMWRTQYF | TGTGCCAGCAGCTCGGGGTACACAGGGGGAATGTGGAGGACCCAGTACTTC
NA | TRBJ2-1 | TRBV19 | NA | CASSIEGVDSYNEQFF | TGTGCCAGTAGTATTGAGGGGGTTGACTCCTACAATGAGCAGTTCTTC
TRBD1 | TRBJ1-4 | TRBV5-6 | few | CASSFPDRGSEKLFF | TGTGCCAGCAGCTTCCCGGACAGGGGAAGTGAAAAACTGTTTTTT
NA | TRBJ2-7 | TRBV5-4 | NA | CASSLRGRAYEQYF | TGTGCCAGCAGCCTCAGGGGGAGGGCCTACGAGCAGTACTTC
TRBD1 | TRBJ1-1 | TRBV6-5 | NA | CASISAGGATEAFF | TGTGCCAGCATCTCGGCAGGGGGCGCGACTGAAGCTTTCTTT
TRBD2 | TRBJ2-3 | TRBV19 | NA | CASSTGRTDTQYF | TGTGCCAGTAGTACCGGGAGGACGGATACGCAGTATTTT
NA | TRBJ1-2 | TRBV30 | few | CAWRPGFQGGYTF | TGTGCCTGGAGACCAGGGTTCCAGGGAGGCTACACCTTC
NA | TRBJ1-3 | TRBV5-4 | NA | CASSLDRSSGNTIYF | TGTGCCAGCAGCTTGGACAGGAGCTCTGGAAACACCATATATTTT
NA | TRBJ1-1 | TRBV4-2 | NA | CASSQDAQPNTEAFF | TGTGCCAGCAGCCAAGATGCTCAACCGAACACTGAAGCTTTCTTT
TRBD2 | TRBJ2-3 | TRBV7-9 | NA | CASGLATDTQYF | TGTGCCAGCGGACTAGCAACAGATACGCAGTATTTT
TRBD1 | TRBJ1-3 | TRBV5-1 | NA | CASSSVTGTGNTIYF | TGCGCCAGCAGCTCCGTGACAGGGACAGGAAACACCATATATTTT
NA | TRBJ2-5 | TRBV10-3 | NA | CATAGGPQTETQYF | TGTGCCACCGCCGGAGGCCCTCAGACAGAGACCCAGTACTTC